Below are 17 T cell receptor beta chains sequenced from a single sample in a study of T cells in localized non-small cell lung cancer. The repertoire was sequenced with immunoSEQ multiplex PCR; TCRdb's copy has only in-frame clones and lacks some. The sample records roughly 1,500 clones, 25% to 30% being singletons. Sample: normal lung tissue next to the tumor, taken before any cancer treatment. Receptor source: a man aged 35 to 69 with stage I lung adenocarcinoma.

By its share, this clone is medium-sized. The rearrangement links TRBV9 to TRBJ2-5, with TRBD2 identical over 11 bases. V was pared by 3 bases and J by 4 bases, with 11 bases of the junction left unmatched. This CDR3 is built from 17 residues. Germline V gene sequence: CDR1 SGDLS, CDR2 YYNGEE. CDR3 nucleotides: TGTGCCAGCAGCGCGGGCGAATTAGCGGGAGGGACAGAGACCCAGTACTTC. It encodes CASSAGELAGGTETQYF.

This chain links TRBV29-1 with TRBJ2-7; D possibly corresponds to TRBD2 (5 bases). Trimming cost V 3 bases and J 0 bases, with 9 bases left between them. The CDR3 totals 13 residues. Germline loops: CDR1 SQVTM, CDR2 ANQGSEA. In nucleotides, the CDR3 is TGCAGCGTTGACGGGGTGGGCTCCTACGAGCAGTACTTC. It is translated as CSVDGVGSYEQYF.

This clone came up a few times. The J gene is TRBJ2-3, the V gene TRBV30, with 12 positions matching TRBD2. CDR1 and CDR2 (germline): GTSNPN, SVGIG (reference sequence). The CDR3 loop spans 16 amino acids. The junction had 5 bases not matched to a gene; V was cut back by 0 bases and J by 4 bases. The CDR3 coding sequence is TGTGCCTGGAGTGTAATAGGACTAGCGGGATCAGATACGCAGTATTTT. Its translation: CAWSVIGLAGSDTQYF.

By proportion, this clone is medium-sized. CDR3 residues: CASSYIFGAGTGGYTF. In DNA, the CDR3 is TGTGCCAGCAGTTACATTTTCGGGGCAGGGACAGGTGGCTACACCTTC. The chain has TRBV6-8 and TRBJ1-2; TRBD1 matches at 8 bases. With 2 bases clipped from V and 7 bases from J, the junction kept 12 bases outside the gene matches. The germline V gene has CDR1 MNHGY and CDR2 SAAAGT. The CDR3 covers 16 residues.

DNA for the CDR3: TGTGCCAGCAGCCCGACGCGGCCGAGATACGAGCAGTACTTC. Amino acids: CASSPTRPRYEQYF. The rearrangement links TRBV14 to TRBJ2-7; D gene uncertain. This CDR3 has 14 residues. The V gene's germline CDR1 is SGHDN and CDR2 FVKESK. The V end was cut by 4 bases, the J end by 4 bases, with 14 bases between.

In its sample, this clone ranks as large. The chain has TRBV6-8 and TRBJ2-7, with 7 bases aligning to TRBD1. Germline V gene data show CDR1 as MNHGY and CDR2 as SAAAGT. This CDR3 comprises 13 residues. V shed 9 bases and J 2 bases; nucleotides not matched to a gene: 7. The CDR3 DNA reads as TGTGCCAGTGGGACAGCGACAACCTACGAGCAGTACTTC. This translates into CASGTATTYEQYF.

This clone is medium-sized in the sample. The chain carries TRBV9 and TRBJ1-3; the match to TRBD1 covers 7 bases. After removal of 5 bases from V and 4 bases from J, the junction contained 12 bases not matched to a gene. This CDR3 region has 16 residues. CDR1 is SGDLS and CDR2 is YYNGEE in the germline V gene. This CDR3 is CASSSATGLGGNTIYF. The CDR3 DNA reads as TGTGCCAGCAGTTCCGCGACAGGGCTAGGAGGAAACACCATATATTTT.

This chain links TRBV10-2 with TRBJ2-7; possibly TRBD1 for D (7 bases). In germline, CDR1 is WSHSY, CDR2 SAAADI. This CDR3 spans 14 amino acids. Trimming took 6 bases from V and 6 from J, leaving 18 bases between them. CDR3: CASRETGRISEQYF. In nucleotides, the CDR3 is TGCGCCAGCAGGGAGACAGGGAGGATTTCCGAGCAGTACTTC.

This clone rates as medium-sized (0.01 to 0.1%). The chain has TRBV9 and TRBJ2-2, with 7 bases fitting TRBD1. Germline lookup yields CDR1 SGDLS and CDR2 YYNGEE. The CDR3 is made up of 15 amino acids. Trimming cost V 4 bases and J 5 bases; bases outside gene matches: 8. This CDR3 is CASSLRDSSTGELFF. CDR3 nucleotides: TGTGCCAGCAGCCTCAGGGACAGCAGTACCGGGGAGCTGTTTTTT.

This clone was seen a few times. The chain joins TRBV11-3 to TRBJ2-4, with TRBD1 as a possible D gene (6 bases). Germline loops: CDR1 SGHNT, CDR2 YENEEA. The CDR3 has 17 amino acids. V was cut by 5 bases and J by 8 bases, with 25 bases left in between. The CDR3 region is CASSLGGEGRGRDIQYF. CDR3 DNA sequence: TGTGCCAGCAGCCTTGGGGGCGAGGGACGGGGTAGGGACATTCAGTACTTC.

V usage is TRBV9 and J usage is TRBJ2-3; the D is unclear. The V end lost 6 bases, the J end lost 0 bases, and 5 bases lay between the germline ends. The CDR3 consists of 12 residues. Per the germline V gene, CDR1 is SGDLS and CDR2 is YYNGEE. The CDR3 loop reads CASTGSTDTQYF. CDR3 nucleotides: TGTGCCAGCACCGGAAGCACAGATACGCAGTATTTT. Full variable domain (missing parts from reference TRBV9 and TRBJ2-3): DSGVTQTPKHLITATGQRVTLRCSPRSGDLSVYWYQQSLDQGLQFLIQYYNGEERAKGNILERFSAQQFPDLHSELNLSSLELGDSALYFCASTGSTDTQYFGPGTRLTVL.

V and J are TRBV11-3 and TRBJ2-1, with 7 bases aligning to TRBD2. The ends lost 1 base at V and 8 bases at J; junction bases unmatched: 5. CDR1 is SGHNT, CDR2 YENEEA, per germline. There are 14 residues in the CDR3. The CDR3 DNA reads as TGTGCCAGCAGCTTAGGCGGGAGCGAGTATGAGCAGTTCTTC. It is translated as CASSLGGSEYEQFF. The full variable domain, rest sourced from reference TRBV11-3 and TRBJ2-1, is EAGVVQSPRYKIIEKKQPVAFWCNPISGHNTLYWYLQNLGQGPELLIRYENEEAVDDSQLPKDRFSAERLKGVDSTLKIQPAELGDSAVYLCASSLGGSEYEQFFGPGTRLTVL.

The rearrangement links TRBV19 to TRBJ1-2; 7 bases align to TRBD1. The CDR3 is 12 amino acids. Germline V gene lookup returns CDR1 LNHDA and CDR2 SQIVND (reference sequence). Trimming removed 7 bases from V and 8 bases from J; junction bases left unmatched: 7. The CDR3 sequence is CASTQGVGGYTF. CDR3 sequence (DNA): TGTGCCAGTACTCAGGGGGTAGGCGGCTACACCTTC.

The chain recombines TRBV28 with TRBJ2-3; 9 nucleotides match TRBD2. Trimming removed 3 bases from V and 2 bases from J; junction bases left unmatched: 3. Germline V gives CDR1 MDHEN, CDR2 SYDVKM. The CDR3 covers 15 residues. The CDR3 bases are TGTGCCAGCAGTTTTAGCGGGAGCCACACAGATACGCAGTATTTT. Translated, it gives CASSFSGSHTDTQYF.

The chain recombines TRBV11-3 with TRBJ2-2; 8 bases match TRBD2. This CDR3 comprises 15 residues. Trimming cost V 1 base and J 4 bases; bases outside gene matches: 2. CDR1 is SGHNT, CDR2 YENEEA, per germline. The CDR3 spells CASSLVAGGTGELFF. Written as DNA, the CDR3 is TGTGCCAGCAGCTTAGTGGCGGGAGGCACCGGGGAGCTGTTTTTT.

The chain has TRBV29-1 and TRBJ2-7; TRBD2 is a possible D gene (5 bases). Trimming took off 6 bases at V and 4 bases at J, with 16 bases between the two ends. Germline lookup yields CDR1 SQVTM and CDR2 ANQGSEA. The CDR3 has 13 residues. The CDR3 DNA sequence: TGCAGCGTCGGACTGCAGTTGGGGTACGAGCAGTACTTC. This gives the protein CSVGLQLGYEQYF.

This clone ranks as medium-sized (0.01 to 0.1%). The rearrangement uses TRBV6-8 and TRBJ2-1, with D possibly being TRBD2 (5 bases). The CDR3 extends over 14 amino acids. V lost 7 bases and J lost 8, with 18 bases in between. Per germline, CDR1 MNHGY and CDR2 SAAAGT. The CDR3 protein is CASTPGGGLDEQFF. The CDR3 DNA reads TGTGCCAGCACTCCTGGTGGCGGGTTGGATGAGCAGTTCTTC.